The source of this TCR beta chain is a study of CD8 T cells in ankylosing spondylitis. Study-level findings and limits: For ankylosing spondylitis blood, a TCR beta motif of 7 to 9 highly homologous variants appeared characteristic.

A word on this clonotype: Its specificity is not known.

With 0 bases removed from V and 7 bases from J, the gap between germline ends came to 13 bases. CDR3 size: 15 residues. CDR1 is DFQATT, CDR2 SNEGSKA, per germline (reference sequence). TCRdb re-called the 5' RACE reads through MiXCR, storing one row per CDR3 protein. The sample carries about 840,000 distinct CDR3 sequences, approximately 12% recorded once. The V call is TRBV20-1, the J call TRBJ1-6, with TRBD1 as a possible D gene (6 bases). This clonotype was obtained from a male donor with ankylosing spondylitis. The specimen was blood, either unsorted or a sorted T cell fraction (not recorded which). CDR3 in amino acids: CSARDFQGRNSPLHF. In nucleotides, the CDR3 is TGCAGTGCTAGAGATTTTCAGGGGAGAAATTCACCCCTCCACTTT.